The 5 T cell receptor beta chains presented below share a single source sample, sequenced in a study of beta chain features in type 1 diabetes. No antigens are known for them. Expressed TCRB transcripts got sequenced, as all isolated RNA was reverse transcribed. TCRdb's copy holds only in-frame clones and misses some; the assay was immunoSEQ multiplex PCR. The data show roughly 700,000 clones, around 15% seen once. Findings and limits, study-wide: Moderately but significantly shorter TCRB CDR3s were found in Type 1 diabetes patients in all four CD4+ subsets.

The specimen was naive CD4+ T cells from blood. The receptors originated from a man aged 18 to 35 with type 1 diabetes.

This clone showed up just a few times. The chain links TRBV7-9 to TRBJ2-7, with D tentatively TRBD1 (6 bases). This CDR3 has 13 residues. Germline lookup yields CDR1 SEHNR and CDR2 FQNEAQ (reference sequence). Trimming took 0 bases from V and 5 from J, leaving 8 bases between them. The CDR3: CASSLARGDEQYF. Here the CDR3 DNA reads TGTGCCAGCAGCTTAGCCAGGGGCGACGAGCAGTACTTC.

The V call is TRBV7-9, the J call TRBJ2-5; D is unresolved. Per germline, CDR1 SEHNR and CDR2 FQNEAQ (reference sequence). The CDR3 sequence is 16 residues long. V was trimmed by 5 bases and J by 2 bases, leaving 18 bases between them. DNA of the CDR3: TGTGCCAGCAGCCTCGCGGATTGGATCGTACAAGAGACCCAGTACTTC. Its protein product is CASSLADWIVQETQYF.

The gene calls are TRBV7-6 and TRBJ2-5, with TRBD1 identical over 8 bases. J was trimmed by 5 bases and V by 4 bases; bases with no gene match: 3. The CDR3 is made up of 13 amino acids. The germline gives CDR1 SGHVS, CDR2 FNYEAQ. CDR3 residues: CASSSRGRETQYF. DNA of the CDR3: TGTGCCAGCAGCTCCAGGGGGCGGGAGACCCAGTACTTC.

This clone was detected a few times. CDR3 sequence: CASNDWVSEETQYF. CDR3 nucleotides: TGTGCCAGCAACGACTGGGTATCAGAAGAGACCCAGTACTTC. The chain combines TRBV7-2 with TRBJ2-5; no clear D gene. The CDR3 runs to 14 residues. Trimming took 7 bases from V and 3 from J, leaving 15 bases between them. The germline CDR1 and CDR2 sequences are SGHTA and FQGNSA.

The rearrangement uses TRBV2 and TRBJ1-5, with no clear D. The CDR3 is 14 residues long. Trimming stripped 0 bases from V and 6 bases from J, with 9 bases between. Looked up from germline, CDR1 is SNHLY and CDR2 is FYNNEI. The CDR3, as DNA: TGTGCCAGCAGTGAAGCGTTGAAAGGTCAGCCCCAGCATTTT. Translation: CASSEALKGQPQHF. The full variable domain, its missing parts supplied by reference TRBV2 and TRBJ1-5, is EPEVTQTPSHQVTQMGQEVILRCVPISNHLYFYWYRQILGQKVEFLVSFYNNEISEKSEIFDDQFSVERPDGSNFTLKIRSTKLEDSAMYFCASSEALKGQPQHFGDGTRLSIL.